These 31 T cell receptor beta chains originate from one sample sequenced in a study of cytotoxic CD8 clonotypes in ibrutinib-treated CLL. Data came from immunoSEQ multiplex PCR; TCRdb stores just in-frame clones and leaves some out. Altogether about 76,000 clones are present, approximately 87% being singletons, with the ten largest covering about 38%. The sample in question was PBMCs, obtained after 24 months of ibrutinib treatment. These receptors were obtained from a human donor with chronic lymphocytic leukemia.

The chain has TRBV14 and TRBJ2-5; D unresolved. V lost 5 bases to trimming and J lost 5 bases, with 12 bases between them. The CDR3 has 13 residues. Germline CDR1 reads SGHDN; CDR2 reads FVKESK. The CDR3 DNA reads TGTGCCAGCAGCGGTCCAGCCCGGGAGACCCAGTACTTC. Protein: CASSGPARETQYF.

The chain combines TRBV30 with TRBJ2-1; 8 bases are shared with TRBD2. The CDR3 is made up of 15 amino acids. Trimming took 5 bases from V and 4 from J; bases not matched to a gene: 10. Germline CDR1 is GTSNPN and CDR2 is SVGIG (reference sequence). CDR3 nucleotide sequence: TGTGCCTGGGCAACAAAAGCGGGAGTTTACAATGAGCAGTTCTTC. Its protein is CAWATKAGVYNEQFF.

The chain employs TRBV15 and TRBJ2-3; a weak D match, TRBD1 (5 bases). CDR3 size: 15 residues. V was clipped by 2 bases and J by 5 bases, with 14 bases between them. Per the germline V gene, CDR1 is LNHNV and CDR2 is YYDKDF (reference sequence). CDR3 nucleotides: TGTGCCACCAGCAGAACTCCAGGGATAAGAGATACGCAGTATTTT. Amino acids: CATSRTPGIRDTQYF.

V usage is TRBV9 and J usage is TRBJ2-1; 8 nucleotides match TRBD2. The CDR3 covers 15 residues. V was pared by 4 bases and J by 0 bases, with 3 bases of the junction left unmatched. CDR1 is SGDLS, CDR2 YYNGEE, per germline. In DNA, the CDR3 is TGTGCCAGCAGCCGCAGCGGGAGCTCCTACAATGAGCAGTTCTTC. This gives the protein CASSRSGSSYNEQFF.

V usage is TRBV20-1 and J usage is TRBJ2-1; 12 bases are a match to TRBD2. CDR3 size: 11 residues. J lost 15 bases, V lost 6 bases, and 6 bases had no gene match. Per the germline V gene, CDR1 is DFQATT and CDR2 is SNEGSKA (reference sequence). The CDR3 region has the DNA TGCAGTGCGCTAGCGGGAGGGTCGGTGTTCTTC. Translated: CSALAGGSVFF.

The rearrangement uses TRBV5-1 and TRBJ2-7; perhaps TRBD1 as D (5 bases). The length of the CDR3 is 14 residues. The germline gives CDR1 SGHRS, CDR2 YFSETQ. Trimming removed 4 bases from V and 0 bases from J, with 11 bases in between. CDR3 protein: CASSQTVSSYEQYF. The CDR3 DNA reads TGCGCCAGCAGCCAGACAGTAAGCTCCTACGAGCAGTACTTC.

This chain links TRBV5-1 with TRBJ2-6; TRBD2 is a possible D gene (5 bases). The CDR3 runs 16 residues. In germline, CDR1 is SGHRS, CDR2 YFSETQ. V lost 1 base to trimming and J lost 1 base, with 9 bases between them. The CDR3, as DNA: TGCGCCAGCAGCTTGCTCCCGGGGTCTGGGGCCAACGTCCTGACTTTC. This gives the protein CASSLLPGSGANVLTF.

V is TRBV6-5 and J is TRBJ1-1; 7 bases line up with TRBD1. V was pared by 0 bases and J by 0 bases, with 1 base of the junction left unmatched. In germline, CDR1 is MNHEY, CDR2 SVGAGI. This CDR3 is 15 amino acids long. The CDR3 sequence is CASSYSGQLNTEAFF. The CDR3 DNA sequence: TGTGCCAGCAGTTACTCGGGACAGCTGAACACTGAAGCTTTCTTT.

The CDR3 region is CASNPLDRTTEAFF. Here the CDR3 DNA reads TGTGCCAGTAACCCCCTGGACAGAACCACTGAAGCTTTCTTT. The gene calls are TRBV19 and TRBJ1-1; D may be TRBD1 (6 bases). The germline gives CDR1 LNHDA, CDR2 SQIVND (reference sequence). CDR3 length equals 14 residues. Trimming took off 7 bases at V and 4 bases at J, with 16 bases between the two ends.

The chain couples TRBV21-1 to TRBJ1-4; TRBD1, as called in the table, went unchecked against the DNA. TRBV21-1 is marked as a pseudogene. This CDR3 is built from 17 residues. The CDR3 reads CASSKVQPGQGNEKLFF. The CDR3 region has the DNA TGTGCCAGCAGCAAAGTTCAACCGGGACAGGGAAATGAAAAACTGTTTTTT.

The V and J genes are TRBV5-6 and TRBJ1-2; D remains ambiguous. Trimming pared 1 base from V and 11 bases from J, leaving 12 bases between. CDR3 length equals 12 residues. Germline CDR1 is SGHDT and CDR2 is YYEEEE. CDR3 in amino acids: CASSLTSTLYTF. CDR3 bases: TGTGCCAGCAGCTTGACCTCCACCCTATACACCTTC.

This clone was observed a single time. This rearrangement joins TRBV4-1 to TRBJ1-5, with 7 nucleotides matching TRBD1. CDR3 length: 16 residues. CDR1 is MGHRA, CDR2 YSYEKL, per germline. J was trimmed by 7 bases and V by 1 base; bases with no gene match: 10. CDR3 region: CASSQARQGSGQPQHF. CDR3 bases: TGCGCCAGCAGCCAAGCTCGACAGGGCTCAGGACAGCCCCAGCATTTT.

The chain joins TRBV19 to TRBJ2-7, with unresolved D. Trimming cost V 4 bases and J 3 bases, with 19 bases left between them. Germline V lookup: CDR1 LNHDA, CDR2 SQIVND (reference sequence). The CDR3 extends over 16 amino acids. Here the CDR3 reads CASSKGVELWDYEQYF. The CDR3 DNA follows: TGTGCCAGTAGTAAGGGTGTTGAATTGTGGGACTACGAGCAGTACTTC.

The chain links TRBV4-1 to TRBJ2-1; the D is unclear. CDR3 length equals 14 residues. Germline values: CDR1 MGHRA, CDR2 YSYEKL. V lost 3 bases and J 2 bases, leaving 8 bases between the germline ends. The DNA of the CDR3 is TGCGCCAGCAGCCAGAGCGTCACCTACAATGAGCAGTTCTTC. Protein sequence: CASSQSVTYNEQFF.

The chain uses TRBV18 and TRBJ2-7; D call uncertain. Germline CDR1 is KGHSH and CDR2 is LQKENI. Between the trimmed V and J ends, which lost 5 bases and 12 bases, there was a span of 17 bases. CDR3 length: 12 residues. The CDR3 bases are TGTGCCAGCTCAACCGGGCCCTTCGAAGCGTACTTC. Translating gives CASSTGPFEAYF.

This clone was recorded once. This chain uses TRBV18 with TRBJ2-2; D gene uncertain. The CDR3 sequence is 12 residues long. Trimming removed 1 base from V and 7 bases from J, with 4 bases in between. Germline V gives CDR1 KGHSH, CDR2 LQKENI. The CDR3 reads CASSPLIGELFF. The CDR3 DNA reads TGTGCCAGCTCACCACTTATCGGGGAGCTGTTTTTT.

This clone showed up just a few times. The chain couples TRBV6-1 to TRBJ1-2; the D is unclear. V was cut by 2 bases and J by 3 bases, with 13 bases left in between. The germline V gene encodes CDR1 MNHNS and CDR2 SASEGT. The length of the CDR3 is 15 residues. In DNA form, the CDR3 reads TGTGCCAGCAGTGAATGGTGGGTCCGGGACTATGGCTACACCTTC. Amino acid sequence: CASSEWWVRDYGYTF.

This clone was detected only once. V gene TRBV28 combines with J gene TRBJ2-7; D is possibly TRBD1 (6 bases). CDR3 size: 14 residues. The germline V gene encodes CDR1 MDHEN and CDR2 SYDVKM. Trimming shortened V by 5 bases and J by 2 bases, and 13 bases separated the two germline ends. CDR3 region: CASSVQGVAYEQYF. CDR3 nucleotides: TGTGCCAGCAGTGTACAGGGAGTGGCCTACGAGCAGTACTTC. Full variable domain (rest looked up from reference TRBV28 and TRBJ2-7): DVKVTQSSRYLVKRTGEKVFLECVQDMDHENMFWYRQDPGLGLRLIYFSYDVKMKEKGDIPEGYSVSREKKERFSLILESASTNQTSMYLCASSVQGVAYEQYFGPGTRLTVT.

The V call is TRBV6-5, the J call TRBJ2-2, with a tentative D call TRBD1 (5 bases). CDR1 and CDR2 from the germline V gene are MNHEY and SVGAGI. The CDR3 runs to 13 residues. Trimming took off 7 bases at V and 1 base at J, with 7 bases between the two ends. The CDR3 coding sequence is TGTGCCAGCACTAGGGGGAACACCGGGGAGCTGTTTTTT. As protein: CASTRGNTGELFF.

The CDR3 sequence: CASSLAQAGVYEQYF. CDR3 nucleotides: TGCGCCAGCAGCTTGGCCCAAGCGGGAGTCTACGAGCAGTACTTC. The chain uses TRBV5-1 and TRBJ2-7, with 8 bases lining up with TRBD2. Germline-derived CDR1 and CDR2 are SGHRS and YFSETQ. After removal of 0 bases from V and 3 bases from J, the junction contained 5 bases not matched to a gene. The length of the CDR3 is 15 residues.

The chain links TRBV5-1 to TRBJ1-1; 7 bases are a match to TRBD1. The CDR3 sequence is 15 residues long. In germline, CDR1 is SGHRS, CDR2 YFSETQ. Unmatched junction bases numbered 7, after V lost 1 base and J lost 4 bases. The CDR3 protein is CASSLKEGAITEAFF. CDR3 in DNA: TGCGCCAGCAGCTTGAAAGAGGGGGCGATCACTGAAGCTTTCTTT.

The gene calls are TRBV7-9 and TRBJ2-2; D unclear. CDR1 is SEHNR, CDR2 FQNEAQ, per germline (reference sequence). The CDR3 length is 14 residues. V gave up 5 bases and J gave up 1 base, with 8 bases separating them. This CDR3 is CASSLRMNTGELFF. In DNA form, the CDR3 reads TGTGCCAGCAGCCTCCGGATGAACACCGGGGAGCTGTTTTTT. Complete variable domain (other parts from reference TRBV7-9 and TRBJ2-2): DTGVSQNPRHKITKRGQNVTFRCDPISEHNRLYWYRQTLGQGPEFLTYFQNEAQLEKSRLLSDRFSAERPKGSFSTLEIQRTEQGDSAMYLCASSLRMNTGELFFGEGSRLTVL.

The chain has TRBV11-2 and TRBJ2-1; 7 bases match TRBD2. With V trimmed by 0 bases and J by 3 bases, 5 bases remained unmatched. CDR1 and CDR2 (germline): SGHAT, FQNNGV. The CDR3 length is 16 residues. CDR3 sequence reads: CASSLDQTGGYNEQFF. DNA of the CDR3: TGTGCCAGCAGCTTAGATCAGACGGGAGGCTACAATGAGCAGTTCTTC.

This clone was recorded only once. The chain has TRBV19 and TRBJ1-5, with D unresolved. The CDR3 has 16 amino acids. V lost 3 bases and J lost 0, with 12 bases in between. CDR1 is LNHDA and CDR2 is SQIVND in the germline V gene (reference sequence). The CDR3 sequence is CASSIGTINSNQPQHF. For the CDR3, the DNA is TGTGCCAGTAGTATTGGCACCATCAATAGCAATCAGCCCCAGCATTTT.

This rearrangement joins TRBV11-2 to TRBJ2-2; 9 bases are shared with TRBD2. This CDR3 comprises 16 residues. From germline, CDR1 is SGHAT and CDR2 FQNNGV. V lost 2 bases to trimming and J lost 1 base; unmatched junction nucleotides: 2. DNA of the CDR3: TGTGCCAGCAGCTTAATGACTAGCGGGAACACCGGGGAGCTGTTTTTT. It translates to CASSLMTSGNTGELFF.

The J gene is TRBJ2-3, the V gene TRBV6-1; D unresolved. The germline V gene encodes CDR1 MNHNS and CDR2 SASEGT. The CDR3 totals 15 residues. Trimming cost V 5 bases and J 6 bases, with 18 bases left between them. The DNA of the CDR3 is TGTGCCAGCAGTCCGTTATCCTCTCTATCCGATACGCAGTATTTT. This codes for CASSPLSSLSDTQYF.

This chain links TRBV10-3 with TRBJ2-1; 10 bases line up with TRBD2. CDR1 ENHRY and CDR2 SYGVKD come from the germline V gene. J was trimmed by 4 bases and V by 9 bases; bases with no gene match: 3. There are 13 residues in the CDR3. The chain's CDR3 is CAIAGGLYNEQFF. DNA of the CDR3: TGTGCCATAGCGGGAGGGCTATACAATGAGCAGTTCTTC.

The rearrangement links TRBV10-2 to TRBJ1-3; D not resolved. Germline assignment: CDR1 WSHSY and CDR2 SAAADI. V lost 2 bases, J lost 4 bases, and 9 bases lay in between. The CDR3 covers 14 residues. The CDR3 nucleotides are TGCGCCAGCAGTGAGGGTGGCCGCGGAAACACCATATATTTT. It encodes CASSEGGRGNTIYF.

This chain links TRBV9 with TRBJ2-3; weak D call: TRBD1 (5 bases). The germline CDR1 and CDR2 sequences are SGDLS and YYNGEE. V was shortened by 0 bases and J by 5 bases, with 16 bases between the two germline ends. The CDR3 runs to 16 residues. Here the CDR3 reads CASSVGAGQAGDTQYF. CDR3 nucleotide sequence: TGTGCCAGCAGCGTAGGAGCAGGGCAAGCAGGAGATACGCAGTATTTT.

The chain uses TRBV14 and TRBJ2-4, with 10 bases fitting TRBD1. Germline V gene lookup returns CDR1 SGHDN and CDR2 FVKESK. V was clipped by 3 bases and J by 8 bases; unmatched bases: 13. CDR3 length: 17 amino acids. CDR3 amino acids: CASSHRDRGRFQDIQYF. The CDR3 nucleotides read TGTGCCAGCAGCCACAGAGACAGGGGGCGATTTCAGGACATTCAGTACTTC. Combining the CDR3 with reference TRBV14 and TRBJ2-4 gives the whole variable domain EAGVTQFPSHSVIEKGQTVTLRCDPISGHDNLYWYRRVMGKEIKFLLHFVKESKQDESGMPNNRFLAERTGGTYSTLKVQPAELEDSGVYFCASSHRDRGRFQDIQYFGAGTRLSVL.

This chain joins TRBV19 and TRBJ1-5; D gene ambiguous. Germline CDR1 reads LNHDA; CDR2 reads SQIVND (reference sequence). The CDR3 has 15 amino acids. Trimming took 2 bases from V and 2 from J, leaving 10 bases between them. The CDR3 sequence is CASSIRQEGNQPQHF. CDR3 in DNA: TGTGCCAGTAGTATAAGGCAGGAGGGCAATCAGCCCCAGCATTTT.